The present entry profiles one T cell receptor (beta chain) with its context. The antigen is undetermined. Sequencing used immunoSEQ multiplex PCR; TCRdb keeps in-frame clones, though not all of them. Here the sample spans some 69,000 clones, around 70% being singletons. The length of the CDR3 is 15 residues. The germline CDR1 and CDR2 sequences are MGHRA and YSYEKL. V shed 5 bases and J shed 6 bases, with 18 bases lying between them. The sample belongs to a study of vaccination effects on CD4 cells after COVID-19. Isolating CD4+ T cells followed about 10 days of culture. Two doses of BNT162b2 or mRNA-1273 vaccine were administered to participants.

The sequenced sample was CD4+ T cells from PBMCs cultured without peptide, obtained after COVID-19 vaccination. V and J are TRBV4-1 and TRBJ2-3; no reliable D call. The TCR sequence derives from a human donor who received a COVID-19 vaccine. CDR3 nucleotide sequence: TGCGCCAGCAGCTATCTGACACGGCCAGGTGATACGCAGTATTTT. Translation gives CASSYLTRPGDTQYF.